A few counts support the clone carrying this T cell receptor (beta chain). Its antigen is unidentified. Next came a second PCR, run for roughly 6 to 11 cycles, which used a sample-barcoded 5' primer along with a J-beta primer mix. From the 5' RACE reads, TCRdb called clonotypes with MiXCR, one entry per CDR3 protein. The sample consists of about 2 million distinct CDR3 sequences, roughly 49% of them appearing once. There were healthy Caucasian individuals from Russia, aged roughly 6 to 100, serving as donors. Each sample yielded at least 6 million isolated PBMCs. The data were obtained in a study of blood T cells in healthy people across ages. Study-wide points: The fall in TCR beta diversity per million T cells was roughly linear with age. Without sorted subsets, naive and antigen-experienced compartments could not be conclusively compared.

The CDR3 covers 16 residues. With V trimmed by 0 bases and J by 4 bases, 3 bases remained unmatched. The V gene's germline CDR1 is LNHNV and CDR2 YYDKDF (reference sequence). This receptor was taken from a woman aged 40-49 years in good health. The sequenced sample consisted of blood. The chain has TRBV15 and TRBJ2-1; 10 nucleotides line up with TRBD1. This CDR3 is CATSRDAGQGYNEQFF. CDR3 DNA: TGTGCCACCAGCAGAGATGCGGGACAGGGGTACAATGAGCAGTTCTTC.